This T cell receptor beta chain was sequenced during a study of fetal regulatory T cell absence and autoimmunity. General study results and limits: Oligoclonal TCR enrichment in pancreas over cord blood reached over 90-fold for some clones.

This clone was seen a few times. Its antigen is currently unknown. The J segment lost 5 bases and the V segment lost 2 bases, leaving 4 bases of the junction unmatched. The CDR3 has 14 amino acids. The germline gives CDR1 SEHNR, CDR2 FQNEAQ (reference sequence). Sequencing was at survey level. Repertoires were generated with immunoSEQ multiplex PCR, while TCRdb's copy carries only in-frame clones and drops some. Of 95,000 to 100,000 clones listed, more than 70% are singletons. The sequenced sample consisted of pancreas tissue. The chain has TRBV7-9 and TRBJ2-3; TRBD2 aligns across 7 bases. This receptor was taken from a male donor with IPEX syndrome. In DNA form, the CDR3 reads TGTGCCAGCAGCTTACTAGCGGCTGGAGATACGCAGTATTTT. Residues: CASSLLAAGDTQYF.